This entry concerns a single T cell receptor (beta chain). Its antigen is still unknown. Clones were sequenced by immunoSEQ multiplex PCR, and TCRdb holds only the in-frame ones, with some missing. This sample has under 75,000 clones, with around 84% found just once. J lost 4 bases, V lost 7 bases, and 9 bases had no gene match. Per germline, CDR1 SGHNT and CDR2 YYREEE (reference sequence). The CDR3 is 14 amino acids. The data belong to a study of T cell responses to AZD1222 COVID-19 vaccine. Study-wide results and limits: Increased Spike-specific TCR breadth and depth were observed after two AZD1222 doses.

The receptor was derived from an adult in good health. This specimen was peripheral blood, taken on day 0 of AZD1222 vaccination. The V and J genes are TRBV5-4 and TRBJ1-2; 8 nucleotides line up with TRBD1. The CDR3 here is CASGFGQGLYGYTF. The CDR3 region has the DNA TGTGCCAGCGGTTTCGGACAGGGCCTCTATGGCTACACCTTC.